The clone carrying this T cell receptor (beta chain) was found once. Its antigen remains unknown. CDR3 length: 13 amino acids. The germline V gene encodes CDR1 MNHNS and CDR2 SASEGT. V was pared by 3 bases and J by 2 bases, with 4 bases between. These data are taken from a study of T cell responses to AZD1222 COVID-19 vaccine. Whole-study findings and limits: Clonal diversity was possibly underestimated, and white British individuals and females predominated among donors. The study found vaccine-associated CD4 TCRs spanning spike, dominant at 160-218 and 743-854.

Method: immunoSEQ multiplex PCR; TCRdb's copy keeps in-frame clones and lacks some. The sample includes under 200,000 clones, approximately 93% of them seen just once. The specimen comprised peripheral blood, sampled on day 0 of AZD1222 vaccination. J is TRBJ2-2 and V is TRBV6-1; D gene unclear. The receptor was isolated from an adult in good health. Here the CDR3 DNA reads TGTGCCAGCAGTGACAGAAACACCGGGGAGCTGTTTTTT. Translation: CASSDRNTGELFF.